The 28 T cell receptor beta chains reported below all come from one sample, sequenced in a study of beta chain features in type 1 diabetes (dated by TCRdb to the late 2010s). General findings and caveats noted by the study authors: A moderate but significant shortening of TCRB CDR3 length was observed in type 1 diabetes patients in all four CD4+ subsets.

Library creation used the immunoSEQ multiplex PCR assay. The entire isolated RNA was reverse transcribed using the High Capacity cDNA Reverse Transcription Kit, and thus expressed TCRB transcripts were sequenced. TCRdb holds this immuneACCESS table with in-frame rearrangements only. Some clones are missing; in checked studies, unresolved V genes explain under half, and the rest has no known cause. Here the sample has more than 300,000 clones; around 9.3% occur a single time. The ten largest make up approximately 1% of the sample. For these receptors, no antigen is known. Sequencing was done on a sample of central memory CD4+ T cells from blood. The receptors originated from a man aged 25-45 years with type 1 diabetes.

Here the CDR3 reads CASSLDPGGRTGELFF. The CDR3 DNA reads TGCGCCAGCAGCTTGGATCCAGGGGGTCGTACCGGGGAGCTGTTTTTT. The chain uses TRBV5-1 and TRBJ2-2; 7 nucleotides line up with TRBD1. CDR1 and CDR2 (germline): SGHRS, YFSETQ. CDR3 length: 16 amino acids. V lost 0 bases to trimming and J lost 5 bases; unmatched junction nucleotides: 7. The whole variable domain, remainder taken from reference TRBV5-1 and TRBJ2-2, is KAGVTQTPRYLIKTRGQQVTLSCSPISGHRSVSWYQQTPGQGLQFLFEYFSETQRNKGNFPGRFSGRQFSNSRSEMNVSTLELGDSALYLCASSLDPGGRTGELFFGEGSRLTVL.

This chain joins TRBV7-2 and TRBJ2-3; D perhaps matches TRBD2 (5 bases). V lost 5 bases and J lost 7, with 10 bases in between. The CDR3 sequence is 12 residues long. Germline V gene sequence: CDR1 SGHTA, CDR2 FQGNSA. The CDR3 bases are TGTGCCAGCAGCCTGGACTTTTATACGCAGTATTTT. Protein product: CASSLDFYTQYF.

This chain uses TRBV27 with TRBJ1-5; D perhaps matches TRBD1 (5 bases). CDR3 size: 16 residues. V gave up 5 bases and J gave up 3 bases, with 17 bases separating them. CDR1 is MNHEY and CDR2 is SMNVEV in the germline V gene (reference sequence). CDR3 loop: CASSPGHLRPNQPQHF. The CDR3 coding sequence is TGTGCCAGCAGTCCCGGACACCTAAGGCCCAATCAGCCCCAGCATTTT.

This clone has just a few counts. Its ends do not fully match the called genes, so a read error is possible. This rearrangement joins TRBV20-1 to TRBJ2-1, with 7 bases matching TRBD2. This CDR3 spans 11 amino acids. Per germline, CDR1 DFQATT and CDR2 SNEGSKA (reference sequence). The CDR3 protein is CSARVDEGGVF. The CDR3 nucleotides read TGCAGTGCTAGGGTCGATGAGGGAGGGGTCTTC.

This clone was observed a handful of times. The gene calls are TRBV6-5 and TRBJ1-1; D uncertain. Germline V gene sequence: CDR1 MNHEY, CDR2 SVGAGI. Trimming shortened V by 0 bases and J by 7 bases, and 9 bases separated the two germline ends. CDR3 size: 13 residues. This CDR3 reads CASSYSIGGEAFF. For the CDR3, the DNA is TGTGCCAGCAGTTACTCAATTGGTGGTGAAGCTTTCTTT.

The V call is TRBV7-2, the J call TRBJ2-2; tentatively, D is TRBD1 (5 bases). V was pared by 0 bases and J by 1 base, with 12 bases between. The CDR3 covers 17 residues. The germline gives CDR1 SGHTA, CDR2 FQGNSA. This chain's CDR3 is CASSLAATGRNTGELFF. The CDR3 bases are TGTGCCAGCAGCTTAGCTGCAACAGGCCGGAACACCGGGGAGCTGTTTTTT.

Only a few counts were recorded for this clone. The rearrangement uses TRBV7-9 and TRBJ2-7; D remains ambiguous. Trimming shortened V by 3 bases and J by 3 bases, and 9 bases separated the two germline ends. The CDR3 totals 13 residues. Germline lookup yields CDR1 SEHNR and CDR2 FQNEAQ (reference sequence). The CDR3 sequence is CASSLTTVYEQYF. In DNA form, the CDR3 reads TGTGCCAGCAGCTTGACGACGGTCTACGAGCAGTACTTC.

This clone was counted only a few times. This chain connects TRBV10-3 to TRBJ1-1; tentative D call: TRBD1 (5 bases). Germline V gene lookup returns CDR1 ENHRY and CDR2 SYGVKD. The V and J ends lost 4 bases and 0 bases respectively, with 24 bases between them. CDR3 length: 19 residues. The CDR3 loop is CAISAVVGETVWVNTEAFF. The CDR3 nucleotides are TGTGCCATCAGTGCGGTTGTTGGGGAGACAGTTTGGGTGAACACTGAAGCTTTCTTT.

V is TRBV28 and J is TRBJ2-6; no clear D. Germline loops: CDR1 MDHEN, CDR2 SYDVKM. This CDR3 is built from 14 residues. Trimming removed 4 bases at V and 0 bases at J, with 4 bases between. This CDR3 reads CASSSGSGANVLTF. Here the CDR3 DNA reads TGTGCCAGCAGTTCAGGCTCTGGGGCCAACGTCCTGACTTTC. Combining the CDR3 with reference TRBV28 and TRBJ2-6 gives the whole variable domain DVKVTQSSRYLVKRTGEKVFLECVQDMDHENMFWYRQDPGLGLRLIYFSYDVKMKEKGDIPEGYSVSREKKERFSLILESASTNQTSMYLCASSSGSGANVLTFGAGSRLTVL.

This clone was observed a few times. The rearrangement links TRBV19 to TRBJ2-5, with D tentatively TRBD2 (5 bases). Germline loops: CDR1 LNHDA, CDR2 SQIVND (reference sequence). CDR3 size: 14 residues. V lost 3 bases, J lost 3 bases, and 11 bases lay in between. The CDR3 here is CASSMRAGEETQYF. The CDR3, as DNA: TGTGCCAGTAGTATGAGGGCGGGTGAAGAGACCCAGTACTTC.

With respect to this clone: The same CDR3 is also encoded by other DNA sequences in this sample. The chain links TRBV7-9 to TRBJ1-5, with D uncertain. The CDR3 spans 15 residues. Trimming shortened V by 1 base and J by 3 bases, and 10 bases separated the two germline ends. Germline CDR1 is SEHNR and CDR2 is FQNEAQ (reference sequence). CDR3 loop: CASSLGPGFNQPQHF. In nucleotides, the CDR3 is TGTGCCAGCAGCTTAGGACCGGGGTTCAATCAGCCCCAGCATTTT.

On this clone: Other DNA variants within this sample encode the same CDR3. This chain joins TRBV5-4 and TRBJ2-3; maybe TRBD2 (6 bases). CDR1 is SGHNT and CDR2 is YYREEE in the germline V gene (reference sequence). Trimming took off 0 bases at V and 1 base at J, with 6 bases between the two ends. The length of the CDR3 is 14 residues. The CDR3 bases are TGTGCCAGCAGCTTGGCTAGCGGCACAGATACGCAGTATTTT. Its protein product is CASSLASGTDTQYF.

The chain employs TRBV2 and TRBJ2-6, with D tentatively TRBD2 (5 bases). Germline CDR1 SNHLY, CDR2 FYNNEI. V lost 8 bases, J lost 1 base, and 18 bases lay in between. The CDR3 runs to 17 residues. CDR3 residues: CASRLLAASSGANVLTF. The CDR3 region has the DNA TGTGCCAGCCGACTATTGGCAGCTTCATCTGGGGCCAACGTCCTGACTTTC.

The rearrangement joins TRBV5-8 to TRBJ2-7; D tentatively reads TRBD1 or TRBD2 (5 bases each). V was clipped by 4 bases and J by 4 bases, with 24 bases between them. CDR3 length: 17 residues. The germline V gene has CDR1 SGHTS and CDR2 YDEGEE. The CDR3 spells CASSIERGSGWDYEQYF. The DNA of the CDR3 is TGTGCCAGCAGCATAGAGAGGGGCTCGGGTTGGGATTACGAGCAGTACTTC.

This clone has only a few counts. This chain connects TRBV7-6 to TRBJ2-5, with 12 bases matching TRBD2. J lost 6 bases, V lost 5 bases, and 7 bases had no gene match. From germline, CDR1 is SGHVS and CDR2 FNYEAQ. CDR3 length equals 15 residues. In nucleotides, the CDR3 is TGTGCCAGCAGCGCCCCTAGCGGGGGGGCACAGACCCAGTACTTC. Its protein is CASSAPSGGAQTQYF.

V is TRBV6-1 and J is TRBJ2-7; the D gene is possibly TRBD2 (6 bases). The length of the CDR3 is 14 residues. CDR1 MNHNS and CDR2 SASEGT come from the germline V gene. V lost 7 bases, J lost 0 bases, and 13 bases lay in between. CDR3 nucleotides: TGTGCCAGCACGGGGGAAGTCTTCTCCTACGAGCAGTACTTC. Encoded protein: CASTGEVFSYEQYF.

This clone was recorded a few times. The chain employs TRBV14 and TRBJ1-2; TRBD1 agrees at 8 bases. V lost 1 base, J lost 7 bases, and 5 bases stayed unmatched. This CDR3 is built from 14 residues. CDR1 and CDR2 (germline): SGHDN, FVKESK. The CDR3 DNA follows: TGTGCCAGCAGCCAAGGGACAGGGCGGTCTGGCTACACCTTC. Protein product: CASSQGTGRSGYTF.

This clone was recorded a few times. The chain employs TRBV10-3 and TRBJ1-3; D is unresolved. CDR1 is ENHRY and CDR2 is SYGVKD in the germline V gene. V was clipped by 7 bases and J by 0 bases, with 13 bases between them. The CDR3 loop spans 15 amino acids. CDR3 in amino acids: CAINPDLGSGNTIYF. CDR3 in DNA: TGTGCCATCAACCCGGACCTGGGCTCTGGAAACACCATATATTTT.

CDR3: CASSLMGDGGETQYF. CDR3 bases: TGCGCCAGCAGCTTGATGGGGGACGGAGGGGAGACCCAGTACTTC. The V gene is TRBV5-1, the J gene TRBJ2-5, with D perhaps matching TRBD2 (6 bases). V lost 1 base to trimming and J lost 5 bases, with 15 bases between them. CDR1 and CDR2 from the germline V gene are SGHRS and YFSETQ. This CDR3 has 15 amino acids. The whole variable domain, remainder taken from reference TRBV5-1 and TRBJ2-5, is KAGVTQTPRYLIKTRGQQVTLSCSPISGHRSVSWYQQTPGQGLQFLFEYFSETQRNKGNFPGRFSGRQFSNSRSEMNVSTLELGDSALYLCASSLMGDGGETQYFGPGTRLLVL.

The V and J genes are TRBV19 and TRBJ1-2, with D tentatively TRBD1 (6 bases). The germline V gene has CDR1 LNHDA and CDR2 SQIVND (reference sequence). V dropped 5 bases and J dropped 6 bases, with 13 bases sitting between them. This CDR3 has 13 amino acids. CDR3 sequence reads: CASSHGGRDGYTF. In DNA, the CDR3 is TGTGCCAGTAGTCACGGGGGCCGGGATGGCTACACCTTC.

This clone showed up just a few times. This chain connects TRBV13 to TRBJ2-7; weak D call: TRBD1 (6 bases). This CDR3 contains 13 residues. V lost 5 bases and J 3 bases, leaving 11 bases between the germline ends. Germline V gives CDR1 PRHDT, CDR2 FYEKMQ (reference sequence). The CDR3 reads CASSLDRFYEQYF. The CDR3 coding sequence is TGTGCCAGCAGCCTTGACAGGTTCTACGAGCAGTACTTC.

This clone was found a few times. CDR3: CASSFKVLLQGSDTQYF. The CDR3 DNA sequence: TGTGCCAGCAGCTTCAAGGTGCTTCTACAGGGGTCAGATACGCAGTATTTT. The V gene is TRBV7-2, the J gene TRBJ2-3, with TRBD1 matching over 7 bases. CDR3 length equals 17 residues. Germline V gene lookup returns CDR1 SGHTA and CDR2 FQGNSA. Trimming removed 3 bases from V and 4 bases from J; junction bases left unmatched: 13.

For this clone: In the same sample, other DNA sequences code for this CDR3. This chain uses TRBV29-1 with TRBJ2-5, with D possibly TRBD1 on 5 matching bases. Per the germline V gene, CDR1 is SQVTM and CDR2 is ANQGSEA. There are 11 residues in the CDR3. V gave up 7 bases and J gave up 4 bases, with 10 bases separating them. Here the CDR3 DNA reads TGCAGCGCGCAGGGTTCAGAGACCCAGTACTTC. Protein product: CSAQGSETQYF.

The chain recombines TRBV5-1 with TRBJ2-2, with 7 bases matching TRBD1. This CDR3 spans 14 amino acids. Per germline, CDR1 SGHRS and CDR2 YFSETQ. The V segment lost 1 base and the J segment 5 bases; nucleotides outside the gene matches: 2. The CDR3 region is CASSLNRGTGELFF. CDR3 nucleotide sequence: TGCGCCAGCAGCTTGAACAGGGGAACCGGGGAGCTGTTTTTT.

The rearrangement links TRBV2 to TRBJ2-2; D tentatively fits TRBD1 or TRBD2 (6 bases each). CDR1 and CDR2 (germline): SNHLY, FYNNEI. V was trimmed by 6 bases and J by 3 bases, leaving 20 bases between them. The CDR3 contains 17 residues. The CDR3: CASSAQDGGGDTGELFF. CDR3 DNA: TGTGCCAGCAGCGCCCAAGACGGGGGCGGCGACACCGGGGAGCTGTTTTTT.

The chain carries TRBV6-5 and TRBJ2-1, with 8 bases lining up with TRBD2. V shed 2 bases and J 4 bases; nucleotides not matched to a gene: 7. The CDR3 consists of 16 residues. Germline CDR1 and CDR2: MNHEY and SVGAGI. Here the CDR3 DNA reads TGTGCCAGCAGTTACCCCGGGGTAGCGGGGTACAATGAGCAGTTCTTC. This codes for CASSYPGVAGYNEQFF.

The J gene is TRBJ2-7, the V gene TRBV9; 8 bases line up with TRBD1. Unmatched junction bases numbered 5, after V lost 0 bases and J lost 0 bases. The CDR3 is 16 residues long. The germline V gene encodes CDR1 SGDLS and CDR2 YYNGEE. As DNA, the CDR3 is TGTGCCAGCAGCGTAGCCGGGACAGGAGCCTCCTACGAGCAGTACTTC. This encodes CASSVAGTGASYEQYF. The entire variable domain, with the rest obtained from reference TRBV9 and TRBJ2-7, is as follows: DSGVTQTPKHLITATGQRVTLRCSPRSGDLSVYWYQQSLDQGLQFLIQYYNGEERAKGNILERFSAQQFPDLHSELNLSSLELGDSALYFCASSVAGTGASYEQYFGPGTRLTVT.

The table lists this clone with a few counts. V gene TRBV7-2 combines with J gene TRBJ1-4, with 9 bases aligning to TRBD1. Germline CDR1 and CDR2: SGHTA and FQGNSA. The V and J ends lost 5 bases and 9 bases, in that order; junction bases with no gene match: 7. The CDR3 runs to 14 residues. CDR3: CASSPDRGKQKLFF. The CDR3 bases are TGTGCCAGCAGCCCCGACAGGGGGAAACAAAAACTGTTTTTT.